This T cell receptor (beta chain) emerged from a study of neoadjuvant anti-PD-1 for oral cavity cancer. This CDR3 has 12 amino acids. The germline V and J ends were trimmed by 8 bases and 4 bases, with 10 bases remaining between them. The germline V gene encodes CDR1 SEHNR and CDR2 FQNEAQ (reference sequence). Stated time point: after neoadjuvant nivolumab, at surgical resection. Stage II-IVA oral cavity squamous cell carcinoma was new and untreated by systemic or radiation therapy. Blood cells were analyzed directly, without culture or expansion. Assay: immunoSEQ multiplex PCR; the TCRdb copy retains only in-frame clones and omits some. The sample consists of about 42,000 clones, about three quarters of them appearing once.

The specimen was PBMCs, collected after nivolumab (anti-PD-1) treatment. The sequence was collected from a person between 40 and 85 years old with oral cavity squamous cell carcinoma. The genes are TRBV7-9 and TRBJ2-3, with D unclear. CDR3 region: CASRPVADTQYF. CDR3 sequence (DNA): TGTGCCAGCCGCCCCGTCGCAGATACGCAGTATTTT.